This TCR beta chain was sequenced for a study of shared clonotypes between healthy human individuals. Germline trimming cut 4 bases from V and 4 bases from J; bases unmatched to any gene: 7. Germline values: CDR1 SGHRS, CDR2 YFSETQ. This CDR3 contains 15 residues. Concerning this clone itself: This sample also contains other DNA sequences that code for the same CDR3.

Libraries were prepared by immunoSEQ multiplex PCR; TCRdb keeps only in-frame clonotypes and omits some of them. The table has over a million clones, over 95% seen once. Sequenced material: naive CD4+ T cells sorted from blood. Indicated subset: CD45RA+ positively selected. The V and J genes are TRBV5-1 and TRBJ2-2; the match to TRBD1 covers 7 bases. The TCR originated in a man aged 25-45 years in good health. CDR3 loop: CASSLRQGRTGELFF. CDR3 coding DNA: TGCGCCAGCAGCCTAAGACAGGGCCGCACCGGGGAGCTGTTTTTT.